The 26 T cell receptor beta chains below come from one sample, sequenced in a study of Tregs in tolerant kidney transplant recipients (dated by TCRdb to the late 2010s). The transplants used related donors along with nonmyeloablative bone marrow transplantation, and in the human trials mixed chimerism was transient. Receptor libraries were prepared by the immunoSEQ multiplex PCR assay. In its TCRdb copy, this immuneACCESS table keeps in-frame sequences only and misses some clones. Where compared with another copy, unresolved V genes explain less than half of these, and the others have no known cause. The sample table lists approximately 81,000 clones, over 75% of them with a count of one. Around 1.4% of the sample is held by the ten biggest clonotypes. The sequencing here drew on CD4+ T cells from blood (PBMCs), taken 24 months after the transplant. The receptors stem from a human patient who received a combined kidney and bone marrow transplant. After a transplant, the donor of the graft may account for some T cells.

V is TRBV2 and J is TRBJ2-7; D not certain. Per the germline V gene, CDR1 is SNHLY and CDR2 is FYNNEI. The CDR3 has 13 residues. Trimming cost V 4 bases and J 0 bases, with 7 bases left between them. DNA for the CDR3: TGTGCCAGCAGTGGACAATTCTCCTACGAGCAGTACTTC. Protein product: CASSGQFSYEQYF.

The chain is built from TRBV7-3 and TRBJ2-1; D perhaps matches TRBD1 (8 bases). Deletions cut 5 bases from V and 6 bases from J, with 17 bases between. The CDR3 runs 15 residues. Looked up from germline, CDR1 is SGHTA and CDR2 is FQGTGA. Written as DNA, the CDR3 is TGTGCCAGCAGCCCCGACAGGGGAGGGAGCAATGAGCAGTTCTTC. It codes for CASSPDRGGSNEQFF.

The CDR3 DNA follows: TGCAGCGTTGTGGTCAGGGCAGATACGCAGTATTTT. Translation: CSVVVRADTQYF. This chain connects TRBV29-1 to TRBJ2-3; a weak D match, TRBD1 (5 bases). Germline V gene sequence: CDR1 SQVTM, CDR2 ANQGSEA. V lost 4 bases and J lost 4, with 9 bases in between. The CDR3 consists of 12 residues.

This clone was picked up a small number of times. The CDR3 is CAIGEPDRGGTEAFF. In nucleotides, the CDR3 is TGTGCCATCGGGGAACCGGACAGGGGTGGCACTGAAGCTTTCTTT. The rearrangement joins TRBV10-3 to TRBJ1-1; 9 positions match TRBD1. The CDR3 length is 15 residues. Germline V gene data show CDR1 as ENHRY and CDR2 as SYGVKD. The J segment lost 4 bases and the V segment lost 8 bases, leaving 11 bases of the junction unmatched.

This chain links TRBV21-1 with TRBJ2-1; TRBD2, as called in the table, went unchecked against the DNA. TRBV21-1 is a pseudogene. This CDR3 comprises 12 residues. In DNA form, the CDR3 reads TGTGCCAGCAGCAAAACTAGCTATGAGCAGTTCTTC. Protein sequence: CASSKTSYEQFF.

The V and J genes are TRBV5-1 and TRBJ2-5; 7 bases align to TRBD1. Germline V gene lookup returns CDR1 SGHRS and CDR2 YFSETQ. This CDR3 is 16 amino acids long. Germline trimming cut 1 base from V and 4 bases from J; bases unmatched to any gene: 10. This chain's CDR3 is CASSLIDRARGETQYF. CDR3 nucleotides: TGCGCCAGCAGCTTGATAGACAGGGCGAGAGGAGAGACCCAGTACTTC.

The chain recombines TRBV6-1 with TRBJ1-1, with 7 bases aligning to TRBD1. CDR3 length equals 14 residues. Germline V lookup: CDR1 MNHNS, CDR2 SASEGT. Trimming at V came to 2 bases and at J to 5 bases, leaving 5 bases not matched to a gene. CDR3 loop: CASSEWAGGTEAFF. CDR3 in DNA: TGTGCCAGCAGTGAATGGGCAGGGGGGACTGAAGCTTTCTTT.

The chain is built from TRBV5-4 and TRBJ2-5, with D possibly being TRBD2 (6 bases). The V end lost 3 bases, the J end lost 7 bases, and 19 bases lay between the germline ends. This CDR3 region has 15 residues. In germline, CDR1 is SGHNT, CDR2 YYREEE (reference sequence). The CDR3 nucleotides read TGTGCCAGCAGCTCCGTGGCGGGACCGATGGGGACCCAGTACTTC. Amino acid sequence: CASSSVAGPMGTQYF.

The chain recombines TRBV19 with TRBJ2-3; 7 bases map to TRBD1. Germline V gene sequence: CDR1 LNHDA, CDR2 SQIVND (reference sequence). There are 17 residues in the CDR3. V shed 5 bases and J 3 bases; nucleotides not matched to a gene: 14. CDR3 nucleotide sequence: TGTGCCAGTAGTTTCTTGGGACAGTTAGGTGTTACAGATACGCAGTATTTT. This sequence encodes CASSFLGQLGVTDTQYF.

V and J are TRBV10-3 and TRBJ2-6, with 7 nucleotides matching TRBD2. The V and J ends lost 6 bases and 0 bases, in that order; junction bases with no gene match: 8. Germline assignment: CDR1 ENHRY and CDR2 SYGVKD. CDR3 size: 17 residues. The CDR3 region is CAIRWASGFSGANVLTF. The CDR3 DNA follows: TGTGCCATCAGGTGGGCTAGCGGATTCTCTGGGGCCAACGTCCTGACTTTC.

CDR3 residues: CASSFGTGPYEQYF. DNA for the CDR3: TGTGCCAGCAGTTTCGGGACAGGCCCCTACGAGCAGTACTTC. This sequence joins TRBV27 and TRBJ2-5, with 8 positions matching TRBD1. The J call could be wrong; TRBJ2-7 is a better fit for the DNA end. This CDR3 contains 14 residues. The germline CDR1 and CDR2 sequences are MNHEY and SMNVEV (reference sequence).

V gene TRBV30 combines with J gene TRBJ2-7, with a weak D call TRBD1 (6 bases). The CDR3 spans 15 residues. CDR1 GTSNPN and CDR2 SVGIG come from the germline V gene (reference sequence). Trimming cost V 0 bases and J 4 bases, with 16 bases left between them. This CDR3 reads CAWSVRRGGGYEQYF. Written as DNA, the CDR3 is TGTGCCTGGAGTGTACGGAGAGGGGGTGGTTACGAGCAGTACTTC. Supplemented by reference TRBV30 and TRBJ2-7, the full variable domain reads SQTIHQWPATLVQPVGSPLSLECTVEGTSNPNLYWYRQAAGRGLQLLFYSVGIGQISSEVPQNLSASRPQDRQFILSSKKLLLSDSGFYLCAWSVRRGGGYEQYFGPGTRLTVT.

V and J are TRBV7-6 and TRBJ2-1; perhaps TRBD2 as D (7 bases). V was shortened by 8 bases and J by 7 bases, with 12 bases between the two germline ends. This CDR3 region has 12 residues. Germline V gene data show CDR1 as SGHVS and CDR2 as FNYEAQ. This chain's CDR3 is CASGGGWNEQFF. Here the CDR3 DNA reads TGTGCCAGCGGGGGGGGCTGGAATGAGCAGTTCTTC.

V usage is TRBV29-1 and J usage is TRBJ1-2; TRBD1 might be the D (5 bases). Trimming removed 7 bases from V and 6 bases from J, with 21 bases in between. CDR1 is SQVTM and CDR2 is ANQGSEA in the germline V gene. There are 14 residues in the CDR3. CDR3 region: CSAQLLIGGNGYTF. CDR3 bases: TGCAGCGCTCAACTTTTGATTGGGGGGAATGGCTACACCTTC.

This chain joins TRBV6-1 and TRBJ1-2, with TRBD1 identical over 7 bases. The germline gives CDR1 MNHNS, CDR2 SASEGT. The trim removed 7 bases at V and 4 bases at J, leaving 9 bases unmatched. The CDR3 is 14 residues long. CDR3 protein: CASIATGVGYGYTF. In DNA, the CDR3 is TGTGCCAGCATCGCCACAGGGGTGGGCTATGGCTACACCTTC.

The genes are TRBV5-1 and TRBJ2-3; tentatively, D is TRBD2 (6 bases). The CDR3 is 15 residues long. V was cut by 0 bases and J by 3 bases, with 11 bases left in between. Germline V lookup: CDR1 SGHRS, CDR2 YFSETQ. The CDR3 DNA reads TGCGCCAGCAGCTTGGAGGAGGGCCGGACAGATACGCAGTATTTT. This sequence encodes CASSLEEGRTDTQYF.

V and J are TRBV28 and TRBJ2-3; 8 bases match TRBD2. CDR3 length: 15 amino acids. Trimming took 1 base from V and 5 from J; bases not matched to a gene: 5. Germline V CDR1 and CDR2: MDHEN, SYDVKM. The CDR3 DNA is TGTGCCAGCAGTTTATCGTTTAGCGGGGTAGATACGCAGTATTTT. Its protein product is CASSLSFSGVDTQYF.

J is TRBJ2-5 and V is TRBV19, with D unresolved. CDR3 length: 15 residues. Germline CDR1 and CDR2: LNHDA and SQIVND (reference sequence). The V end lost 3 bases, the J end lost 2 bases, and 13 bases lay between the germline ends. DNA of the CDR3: TGTGCCAGTAGTATGGGCTACGGCGATCAAGAGACCCAGTACTTC. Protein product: CASSMGYGDQETQYF. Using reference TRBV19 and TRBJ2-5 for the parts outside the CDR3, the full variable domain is DGGITQSPKYLFRKEGQNVTLSCEQNLNHDAMYWYRQDPGQGLRLIYYSQIVNDFQKGDIAEGYSVSREKKESFPLTVTSAQKNPTAFYLCASSMGYGDQETQYFGPGTRLLVL.

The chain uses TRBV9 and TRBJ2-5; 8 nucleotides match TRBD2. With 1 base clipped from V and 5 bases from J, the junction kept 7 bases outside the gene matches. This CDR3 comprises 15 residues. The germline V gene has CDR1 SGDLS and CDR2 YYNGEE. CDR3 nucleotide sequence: TGTGCCAGCAGCGTAATCGGGGGGGCCTACGAGACCCAGTACTTC. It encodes CASSVIGGAYETQYF.

The CDR3 protein is CASSYSFTGVTYGYTF. In nucleotides, the CDR3 is TGTGCCAGCAGTTACTCTTTTACAGGGGTAACCTATGGCTACACCTTC. This chain uses TRBV6-5 with TRBJ1-2, with 7 nucleotides matching TRBD1. Germline V gene data show CDR1 as MNHEY and CDR2 as SVGAGI. CDR3 length equals 16 residues. Germline trimming cut 0 bases from V and 4 bases from J; bases unmatched to any gene: 8.

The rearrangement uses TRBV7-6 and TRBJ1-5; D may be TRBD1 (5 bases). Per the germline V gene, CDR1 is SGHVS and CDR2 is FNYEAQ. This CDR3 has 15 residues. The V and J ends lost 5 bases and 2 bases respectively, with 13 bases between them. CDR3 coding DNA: TGTGCCAGCAGCCACGACAGTTCGGGCAATCAGCCCCAGCATTTT. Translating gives CASSHDSSGNQPQHF.

CDR3 region: CASSLGLAASYNEQFF. The CDR3 DNA reads TGTGCCAGCAGCTTAGGACTAGCGGCTTCCTACAATGAGCAGTTCTTC. The J gene is TRBJ2-1, the V gene TRBV7-3; 10 nucleotides align to TRBD2. The CDR3 sequence is 16 residues long. CDR1 SGHTA and CDR2 FQGTGA come from the germline V gene. Losses at the gene ends were 2 bases for V and 1 base for J; bases not matched to a gene: 2.

The CDR3 reads CASSPIAGGGTGELFF. The CDR3 DNA sequence: TGTGCCAGCAGTCCAATAGCGGGGGGAGGAACCGGGGAGCTGTTTTTT. This chain connects TRBV28 to TRBJ2-2, with 10 positions matching TRBD2. V lost 5 bases to trimming and J lost 5 bases; unmatched junction nucleotides: 8. In germline, CDR1 is MDHEN, CDR2 SYDVKM. The CDR3 spans 16 residues.

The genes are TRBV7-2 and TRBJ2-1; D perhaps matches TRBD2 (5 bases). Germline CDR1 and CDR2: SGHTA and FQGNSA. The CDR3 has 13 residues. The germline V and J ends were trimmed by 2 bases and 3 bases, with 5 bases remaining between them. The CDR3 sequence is CASSLTSYNEQFF. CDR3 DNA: TGTGCCAGCAGCTTAACTAGCTACAATGAGCAGTTCTTC.

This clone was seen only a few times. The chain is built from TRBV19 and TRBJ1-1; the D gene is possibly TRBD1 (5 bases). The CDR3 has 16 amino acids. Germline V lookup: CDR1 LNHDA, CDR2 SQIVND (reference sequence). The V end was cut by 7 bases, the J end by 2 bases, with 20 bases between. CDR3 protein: CASIAGLGLGNTEAFF. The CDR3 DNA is TGTGCCAGTATCGCAGGCCTGGGACTCGGAAACACTGAAGCTTTCTTT.

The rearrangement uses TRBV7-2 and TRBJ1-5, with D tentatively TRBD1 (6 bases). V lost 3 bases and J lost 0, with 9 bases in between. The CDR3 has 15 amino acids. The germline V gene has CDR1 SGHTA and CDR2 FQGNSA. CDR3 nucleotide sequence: TGTGCCAGCAGCTTGACAGGAGTTAGCAATCAGCCCCAGCATTTT. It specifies CASSLTGVSNQPQHF.